These T cell receptor beta chains were read from a single sample in a study of brain metastases from non-small cell lung cancer. Profiling relied on immunoSEQ multiplex PCR, and the TCRdb table lists in-frame clones only, not all of them. Among about 880 clones, 80% were seen once, and the ten largest hold approximately 12%. The sample was tissue from a brain metastasis. These receptors all stem from a donor aged 40 or older with non-small cell lung cancer. Both conserved end residues are part of each CDR3. Fields, in order: V gene, J gene, clone size, D gene, CDR3 DNA, CDR3 protein. The D gene is left open where the match is weak. For some rows the clone size is stated as once, few or many, or as a class when expanded; others skip it.

>TRBV5-6|TRBJ2-2|NA|TRBD1
TGTGCCAGCAGCTTTTGGGGGACAGGTGTTCACACCGGGGAGCTGTTTTTT
CASSFWGTGVHTGELFF
>TRBV7-9|TRBJ2-2|few|TRBD2
TGTGCCAGCAGCTTAACCGGGGGGTTTACCGGGGAGCTGTTTTTT
CASSLTGGFTGELFF
>TRBV28|TRBJ1-1|once|NA
TGTGCCAGCAGTTTATCGACAAGCTCCCTGAACACTGAAGCTTTCTTT
CASSLSTSSLNTEAFF
>TRBV7-3|TRBJ2-3|NA|NA
TGTGCCAGCAGCCTCGAGGGGGGGACAGATACGCAGTATTTT
CASSLEGGTDTQYF
>TRBV19|TRBJ2-3|NA|NA
TGTGCCAGTAGTAGAGTCGGTGGAGATACGCAGTATTTT
CASSRVGGDTQYF
>TRBV28|TRBJ2-3|NA|NA
TGTGCCAGCAGCCCCCCCATTGATGGGTACACAGATACGCAGTATTTT
CASSPPIDGYTDTQYF
>TRBV2|TRBJ1-3|NA|NA
TGTGCCAACAGTGAGACCTTACTCTCTGGAAACACCATATATTTT
CANSETLLSGNTIYF
>TRBV7-6|TRBJ2-7|NA|TRBD2
TGTGCCAGCAGCTTAGGGGCGGGAGGGGGGTTCTACGAGCAGTACTTC
CASSLGAGGGFYEQYF
>TRBV4-1|TRBJ1-5|NA|TRBD1
TGCGCCAGCAGCCACACCGCCAGGTTGGGCAGGGGGTATCAGCCCCAGCATTTT
CASSHTARLGRGYQPQHF
>TRBV6-1|TRBJ1-1|hyperexpanded|NA
TGTGCCAGCAGTGAAGCAGGCCAGGGGGCTTTCTTT
CASSEAGQGAFF
>TRBV28|TRBJ1-5|once|NA
TGTGCCAGCAATGGGGGCCCCAATCAGCCCCAGCATTTT
CASNGGPNQPQHF
>TRBV14|TRBJ2-1|NA|TRBD1
TGTGCCAGCAGCCAATTAGGGACAGGGGATGGTGAGCAGTTCTTC
CASSQLGTGDGEQFF
>TRBV6-5|TRBJ2-7|NA|NA
TGTGCCAGCAGTTACTCAAAGAGGCTCCCCTACGAGCAGTACTTC
CASSYSKRLPYEQYF
>TRBV3-1/TRBV3-2|TRBJ2-4|NA|NA
TGTGCCAGCAGCCAAGGTACTTTCGCCAAAAACATTCAGTACTTC
CASSQGTFAKNIQYF
>TRBV24-1|TRBJ2-1|few|NA
TGTGCCACCAGTGGAAAGCCCTGGGTGGATGAGCAGTTCTTC
CATSGKPWVDEQFF
>TRBV7-2|TRBJ2-6|NA|NA
TGTGCCAGCAGCTTAACTGGGATGGCTGGGGCCAACGTCCTGACTTTC
CASSLTGMAGANVLTF
>TRBV9|TRBJ2-2|NA|NA
TGTGCCAGCTCGCGGTCGGCGAACACCGGGGAGCTGTTTTTT
CASSRSANTGELFF
>TRBV3-1/TRBV3-2|TRBJ2-7|few|NA
TGTGCCAGCAGCCAAGATTGGGGTTCCTACGAGCAGTACTTC
CASSQDWGSYEQYF
>TRBV28|TRBJ1-5|NA|NA
TGTGCCAGCAGTTTATCCCCGGGTTTAATGTATCTTAGCAATCAGCCCCAGCATTTT
CASSLSPGLMYLSNQPQHF
>TRBV10-2|TRBJ2-6|large|NA
TGCGCCAGCAGGGGAGATCACTGGGAACCCTCTGGGGCCAACGTCCTGACTTTC
CASRGDHWEPSGANVLTF
>TRBV7-8|TRBJ2-2|once|NA
TGTGCCAGCAGCTCCGGACCGAACACCGGGGAGCTGTTTTTT
CASSSGPNTGELFF
>TRBV7-8|TRBJ2-7|NA|TRBD1
TGTGCCAGCAGCCCCAACAGGGGCTACGAGCAGTACTTC
CASSPNRGYEQYF
>TRBV24-1|TRBJ1-2|NA|TRBD1
TGTGCCACCAGTGATTTCCGACAGGGGCAGGATGGCTACACCTTC
CATSDFRQGQDGYTF
>TRBV7-9|TRBJ2-1|NA|NA
TGTGCCAGCGGGGCGAAGTACAATGAGCAGTTCTTC
CASGAKYNEQFF